This T cell receptor beta chain was documented in a study of metastatic and nonmetastatic thyroid tumors (TCRdb year 2020). For the wider study: Repertoires from peripheral blood and from tumor or nodule tissue samples of malignant and benign thyroid patients were compared.

The CDR3 goes from the cysteine to the phenylalanine over 14 residues. The DNA shown is the 42-base CDR3, in frame from base 1. CDR1 and CDR2, looked up from the germline V gene, are MNHNS and SASEGT. V trim: 8 bases; J trim: 5 bases; unmatched bases: 5. This clone is regarded as medium-sized (0.01 to 0.1%). Its antigen is unknown. Base quality data are lacking; no much larger clone is found one base away. What the research found in general, with its limitations: TCR beta diversity was reported as significantly higher in malignant tumors than in benign nodules, in both blood and tumor samples.

None of the patients had been given any treatment before thyroid surgery. Using T-cell receptor beta sequencing, the researchers looked back retrospectively at clinical samples from patients, gathered between about 2011 and 2018. Libraries were prepared through PCR. TCRdb lists the instrument as Illumina HiSeq 4000. High-throughput sequencing was used to profile the TCR beta-chain CDR3 region of each patient. On the authors' methods: Drawing on CDR3 differences between clinicopathological groups, the researchers built a classifier meant to tell apart patients with distant-metastatic papillary thyroid cancer. To measure repertoire diversity the researchers used the Shannon index, while the Morisita-Horn index served to gauge how similar the tumor and blood repertoires were. TCRdb passed the public sequencing reads through fastp at Q25 and MiXCR, retaining productive beta sequences. These V and J calls originate from TCRdb's pipeline instead of the authors' own analysis. Here the sample has 15,000 to 20,000 clones; less than 25% occur a single time. Roughly 7.1% of the sample comes from the top ten.

This receptor chain uses TRBV6-1 and TRBJ1-4; 10 middle bases align to TRBD1. Sequenced material: adjacent normal tissue. The sequence was collected from a female donor with papillary thyroid cancer or a benign thyroid nodule (not recorded which). Some clones in this sample may be carry-over from other donors' samples. The CDR3 amino acid sequence is: CASQWGQGNEKLFF. The bases are TGTGCCAGCCAATGGGGACAGGGGAATGAAAAACTGTTTTTT.